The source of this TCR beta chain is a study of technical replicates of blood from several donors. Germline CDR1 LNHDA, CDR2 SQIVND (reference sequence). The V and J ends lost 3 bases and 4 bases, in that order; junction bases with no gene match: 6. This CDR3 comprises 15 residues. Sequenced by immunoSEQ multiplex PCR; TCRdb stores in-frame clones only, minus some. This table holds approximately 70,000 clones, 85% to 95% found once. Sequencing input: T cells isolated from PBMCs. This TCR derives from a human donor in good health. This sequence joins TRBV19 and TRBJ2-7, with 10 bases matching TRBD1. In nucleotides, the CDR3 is TGTGCCAGTAGTATTGACCGGGACAGGGGATACGAGCAGTACTTC. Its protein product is CASSIDRDRGYEQYF.